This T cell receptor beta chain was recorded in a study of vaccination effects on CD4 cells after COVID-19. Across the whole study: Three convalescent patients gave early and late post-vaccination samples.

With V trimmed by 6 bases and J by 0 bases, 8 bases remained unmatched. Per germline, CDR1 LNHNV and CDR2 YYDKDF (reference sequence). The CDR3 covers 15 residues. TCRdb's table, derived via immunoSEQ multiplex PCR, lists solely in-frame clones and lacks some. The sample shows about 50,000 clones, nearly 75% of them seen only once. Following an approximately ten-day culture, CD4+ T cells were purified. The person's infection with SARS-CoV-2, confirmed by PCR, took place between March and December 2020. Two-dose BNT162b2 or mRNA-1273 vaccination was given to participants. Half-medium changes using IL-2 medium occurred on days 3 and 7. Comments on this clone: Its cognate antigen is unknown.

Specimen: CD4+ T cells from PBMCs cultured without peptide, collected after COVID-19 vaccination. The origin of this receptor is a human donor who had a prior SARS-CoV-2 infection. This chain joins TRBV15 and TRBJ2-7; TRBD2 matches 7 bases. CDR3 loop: CATSRRGSISYEQYF. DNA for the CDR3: TGTGCCACCAGTCGGCGCGGGAGTATCTCCTACGAGCAGTACTTC.